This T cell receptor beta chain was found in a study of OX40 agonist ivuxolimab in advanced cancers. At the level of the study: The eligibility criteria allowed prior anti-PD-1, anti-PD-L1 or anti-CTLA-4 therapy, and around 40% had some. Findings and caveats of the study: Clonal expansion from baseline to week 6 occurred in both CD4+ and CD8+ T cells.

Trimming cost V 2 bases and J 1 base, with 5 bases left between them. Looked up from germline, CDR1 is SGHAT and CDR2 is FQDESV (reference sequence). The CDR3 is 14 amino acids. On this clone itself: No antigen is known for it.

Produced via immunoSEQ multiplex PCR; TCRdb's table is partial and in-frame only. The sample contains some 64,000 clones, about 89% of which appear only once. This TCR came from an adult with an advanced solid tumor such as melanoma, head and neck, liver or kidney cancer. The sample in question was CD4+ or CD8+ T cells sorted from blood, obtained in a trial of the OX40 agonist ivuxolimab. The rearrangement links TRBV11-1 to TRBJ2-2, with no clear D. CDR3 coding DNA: TGTGCCAGCAGCTTACTACTGAACACCGGGGAGCTGTTTTTT. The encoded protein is CASSLLLNTGELFF.